This entry describes one T cell receptor (beta chain). As yet, its antigen is unknown. The repertoire was sequenced with immunoSEQ multiplex PCR; TCRdb's copy has only in-frame clones and lacks some. The sample includes 2 million to 3 million clones, 93% of them seen just once. The data were taken from a study of shared clonotypes between healthy human individuals. Study-level results: Non-shared clonotypes had lower generation probabilities than clonotypes shared by all four sorted-subset donors. Only blood underwent sampling, and tissue repertoires likely differ.

The CDR3 contains 13 residues. The V end lost 4 bases, the J end lost 8 bases, and 13 bases lay between the germline ends. The V gene's germline CDR1 is SGHNT and CDR2 YYREEE (reference sequence). The rearrangement uses TRBV5-4 and TRBJ2-1; the D gene is possibly TRBD1 (5 bases). Material for sequencing was naive CD4+ T cells from PBMCs. Noted subset: CD45RA+ positively selected. The sequence was collected from a man aged 18 to 35 in good health. Some clones in this sample may be carry-over from other donors' samples. The CDR3 loop is CASSHRLGDEQFF. CDR3 DNA sequence: TGTGCCAGCAGCCACAGGCTTGGGGATGAGCAGTTCTTC. Variable domain in full (rest from reference TRBV5-4 and TRBJ2-1): ETGVTQSPTHLIKTRGQQVTLRCSSQSGHNTVSWYQQALGQGPQFIFQYYREEENGRGNFPPRFSGLQFPNYSSELNVNALELDDSALYLCASSHRLGDEQFFGPGTRLTVL.